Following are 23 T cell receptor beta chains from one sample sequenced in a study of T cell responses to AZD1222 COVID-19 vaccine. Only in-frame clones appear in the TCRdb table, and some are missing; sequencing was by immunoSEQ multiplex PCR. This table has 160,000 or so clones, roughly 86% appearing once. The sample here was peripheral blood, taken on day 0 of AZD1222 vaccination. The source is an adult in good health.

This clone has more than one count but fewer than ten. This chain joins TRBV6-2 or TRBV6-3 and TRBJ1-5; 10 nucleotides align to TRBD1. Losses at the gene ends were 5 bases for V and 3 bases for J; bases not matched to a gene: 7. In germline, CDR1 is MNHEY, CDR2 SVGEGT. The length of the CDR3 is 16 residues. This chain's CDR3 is CASSRGTGDTNQPQHF. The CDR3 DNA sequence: TGTGCCAGCAGTAGAGGGACAGGGGATACCAATCAGCCCCAGCATTTT.

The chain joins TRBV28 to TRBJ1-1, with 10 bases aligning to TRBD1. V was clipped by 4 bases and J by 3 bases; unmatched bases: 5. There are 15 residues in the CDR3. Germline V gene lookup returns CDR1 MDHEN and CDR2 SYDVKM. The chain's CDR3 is CASSSGQGVDTEAFF. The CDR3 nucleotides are TGTGCCAGCAGTTCCGGACAGGGGGTGGACACTGAAGCTTTCTTT. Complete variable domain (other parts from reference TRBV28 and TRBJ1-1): DVKVTQSSRYLVKRTGEKVFLECVQDMDHENMFWYRQDPGLGLRLIYFSYDVKMKEKGDIPEGYSVSREKKERFSLILESASTNQTSMYLCASSSGQGVDTEAFFGQGTRLTVV.

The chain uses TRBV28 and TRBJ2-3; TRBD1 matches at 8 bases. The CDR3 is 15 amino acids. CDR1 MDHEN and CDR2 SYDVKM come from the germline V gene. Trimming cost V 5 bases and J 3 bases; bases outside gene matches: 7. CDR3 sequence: CASSLTGALTDTQYF. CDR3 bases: TGTGCCAGCAGTCTGACAGGGGCGTTGACAGATACGCAGTATTTT.

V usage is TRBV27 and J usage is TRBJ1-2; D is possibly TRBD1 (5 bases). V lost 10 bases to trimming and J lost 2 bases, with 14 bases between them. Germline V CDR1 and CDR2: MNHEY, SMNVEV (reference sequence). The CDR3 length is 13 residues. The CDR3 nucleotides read TGTGCCACCCGGGACTTTCTGAACTATGGCTACACCTTC. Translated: CATRDFLNYGYTF.

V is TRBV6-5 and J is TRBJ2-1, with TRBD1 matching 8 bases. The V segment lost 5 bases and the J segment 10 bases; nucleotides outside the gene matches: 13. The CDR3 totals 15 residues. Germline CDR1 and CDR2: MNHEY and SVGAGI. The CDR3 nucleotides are TGTGCCAGCAGTACCCGGGACAGGCACGCCCAGGAGCAGTTCTTC. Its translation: CASSTRDRHAQEQFF.

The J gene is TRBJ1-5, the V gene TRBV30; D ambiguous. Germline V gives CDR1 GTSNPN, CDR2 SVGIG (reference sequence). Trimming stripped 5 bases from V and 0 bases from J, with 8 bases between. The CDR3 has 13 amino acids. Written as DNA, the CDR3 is TGTGCCTGGGCTTCAGATAGCAATCAGCCCCAGCATTTT. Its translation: CAWASDSNQPQHF.

DNA for the CDR3: TGTGCCAGCAGGGGACTCCAGGGCACCGGGGAGCTGTTTTTT. This translates into CASRGLQGTGELFF. The genes are TRBV6-4 and TRBJ2-2, with D tentatively TRBD2 (6 bases). The CDR3 spans 14 residues. Germline V gives CDR1 MRHNA, CDR2 SNTAGT. Trimming left V 6 bases short and J 4 bases short, with 12 bases between.

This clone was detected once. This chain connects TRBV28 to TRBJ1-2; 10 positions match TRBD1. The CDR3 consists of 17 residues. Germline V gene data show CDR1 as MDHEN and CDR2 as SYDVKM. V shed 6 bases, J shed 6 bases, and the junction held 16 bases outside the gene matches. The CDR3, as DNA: TGTGCCAGCAGCCTTCCGGGGACGACAGGGGGCTGGGATGGCTACACCTTC. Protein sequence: CASSLPGTTGGWDGYTF.

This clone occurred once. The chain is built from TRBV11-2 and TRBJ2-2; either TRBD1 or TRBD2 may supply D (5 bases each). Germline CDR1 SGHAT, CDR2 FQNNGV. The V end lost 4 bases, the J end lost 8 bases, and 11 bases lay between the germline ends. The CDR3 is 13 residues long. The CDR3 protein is CASSSRGGGELFF. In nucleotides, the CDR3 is TGTGCCAGCAGCTCCCGGGGCGGGGGGGAGCTGTTTTTT.

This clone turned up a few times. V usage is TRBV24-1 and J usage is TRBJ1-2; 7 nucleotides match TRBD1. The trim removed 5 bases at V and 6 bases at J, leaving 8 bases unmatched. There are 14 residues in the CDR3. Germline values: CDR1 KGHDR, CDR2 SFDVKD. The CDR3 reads CATSGLDRDDGYTF. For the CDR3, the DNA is TGTGCCACCAGTGGTCTCGACAGGGACGATGGCTACACCTTC.

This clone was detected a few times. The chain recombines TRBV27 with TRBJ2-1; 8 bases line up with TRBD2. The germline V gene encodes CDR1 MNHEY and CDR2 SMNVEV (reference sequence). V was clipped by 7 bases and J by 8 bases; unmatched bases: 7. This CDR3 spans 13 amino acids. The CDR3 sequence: CASTGTGGYEQFF. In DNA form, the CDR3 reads TGTGCCAGCACTGGAACGGGGGGGTATGAGCAGTTCTTC.

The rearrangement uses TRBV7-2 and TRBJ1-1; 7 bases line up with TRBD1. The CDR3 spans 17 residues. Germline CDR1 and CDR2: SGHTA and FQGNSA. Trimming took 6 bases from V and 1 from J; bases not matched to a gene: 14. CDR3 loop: CASRQRTGDSANTEAFF. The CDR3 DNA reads TGTGCCAGCAGACAACGGACAGGCGACTCAGCGAACACTGAAGCTTTCTTT.

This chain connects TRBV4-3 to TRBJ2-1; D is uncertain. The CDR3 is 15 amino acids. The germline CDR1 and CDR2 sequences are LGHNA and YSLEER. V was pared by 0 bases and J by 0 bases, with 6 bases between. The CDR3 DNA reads TGCGCCAGCAGCCAAGATCGGGTCTCCTACAATGAGCAGTTCTTC. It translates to CASSQDRVSYNEQFF.

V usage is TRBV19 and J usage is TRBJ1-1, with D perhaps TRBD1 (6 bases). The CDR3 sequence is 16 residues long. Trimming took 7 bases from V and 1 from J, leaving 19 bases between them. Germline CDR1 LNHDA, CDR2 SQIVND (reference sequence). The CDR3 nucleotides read TGTGCCAGTAAACCCCCCCTGGGGGGCCCGAACACTGAAGCTTTCTTT. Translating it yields CASKPPLGGPNTEAFF.

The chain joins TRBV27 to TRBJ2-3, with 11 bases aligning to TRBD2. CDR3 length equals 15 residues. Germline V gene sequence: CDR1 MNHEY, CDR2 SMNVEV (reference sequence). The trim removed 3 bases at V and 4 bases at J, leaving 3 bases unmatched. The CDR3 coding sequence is TGTGCCAGCAGTTTTAGCGGGGGGGCCCCAGATACGCAGTATTTT. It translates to CASSFSGGAPDTQYF.

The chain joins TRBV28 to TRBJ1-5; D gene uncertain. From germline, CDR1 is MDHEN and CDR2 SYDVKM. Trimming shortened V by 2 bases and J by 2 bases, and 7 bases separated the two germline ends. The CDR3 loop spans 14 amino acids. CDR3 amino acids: CASSLEAGNQPQHF. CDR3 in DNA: TGTGCCAGCAGTTTAGAGGCAGGCAATCAGCCCCAGCATTTT.

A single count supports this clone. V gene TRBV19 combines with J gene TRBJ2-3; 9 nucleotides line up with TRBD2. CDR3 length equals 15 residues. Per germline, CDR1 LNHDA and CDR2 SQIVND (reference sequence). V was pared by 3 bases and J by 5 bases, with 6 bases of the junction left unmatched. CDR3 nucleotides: TGTGCCAGTAGTATTTCTAGCGGGACGGGAGATACGCAGTATTTT. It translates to CASSISSGTGDTQYF.

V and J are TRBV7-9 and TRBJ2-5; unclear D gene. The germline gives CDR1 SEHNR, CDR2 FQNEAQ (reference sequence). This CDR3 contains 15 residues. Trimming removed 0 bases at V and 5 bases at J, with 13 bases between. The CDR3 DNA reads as TGTGCCAGCAGCTTAGCGGGTGCAGGTGGGGAGACCCAGTACTTC. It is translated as CASSLAGAGGETQYF.

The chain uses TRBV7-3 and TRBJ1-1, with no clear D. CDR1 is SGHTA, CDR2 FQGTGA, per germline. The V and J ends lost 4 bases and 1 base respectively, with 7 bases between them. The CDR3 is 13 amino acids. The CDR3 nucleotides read TGTGCCAGCAGCTCGCTTCCGAACACTGAAGCTTTCTTT. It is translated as CASSSLPNTEAFF.

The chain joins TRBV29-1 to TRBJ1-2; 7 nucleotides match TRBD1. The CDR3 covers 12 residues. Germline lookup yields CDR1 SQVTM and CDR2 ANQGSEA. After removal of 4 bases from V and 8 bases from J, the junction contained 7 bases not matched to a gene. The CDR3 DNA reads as TGCAGCGTTGGGGACGGGACAGTCGGCTACACCTTC. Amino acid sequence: CSVGDGTVGYTF.

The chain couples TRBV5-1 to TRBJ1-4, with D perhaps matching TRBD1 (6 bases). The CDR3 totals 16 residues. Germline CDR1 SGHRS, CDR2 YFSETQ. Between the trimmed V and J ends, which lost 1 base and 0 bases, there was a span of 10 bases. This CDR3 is CASSLRTAATNEKLFF. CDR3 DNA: TGCGCCAGCAGCTTGCGGACAGCAGCAACTAATGAAAAACTGTTTTTT.

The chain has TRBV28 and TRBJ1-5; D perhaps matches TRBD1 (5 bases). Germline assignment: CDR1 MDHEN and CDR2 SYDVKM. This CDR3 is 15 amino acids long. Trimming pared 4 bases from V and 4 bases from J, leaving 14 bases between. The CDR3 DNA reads TGTGCCAGCAGTTACGGGGGGGGACCTAATCAGCCCCAGCATTTT. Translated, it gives CASSYGGGPNQPQHF.

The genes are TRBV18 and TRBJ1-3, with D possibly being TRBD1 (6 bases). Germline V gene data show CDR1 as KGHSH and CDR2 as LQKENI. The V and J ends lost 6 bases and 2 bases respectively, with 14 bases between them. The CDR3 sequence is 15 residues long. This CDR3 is CASSPSQGTGNTIYF. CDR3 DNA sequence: TGTGCCAGCTCGCCCTCCCAGGGGACTGGAAACACCATATATTTT.